A single sample gave rise to the 18 T cell receptor beta chains below, sequenced in a study of human T cells and chemical hapten exposure. Time point in this sample: patch test 3, about 24 weeks after DPC sensitization. The treatment is: therapeutic diphenylcyclopropenone sensitization with weekly scalp DPC. Extraction yielded total RNA from whole blood (unfractionated). TCRdb analysed the RACE reads with MiXCR anew, one entry per CDR3 protein. The sample shows roughly 39,000 distinct CDR3 sequences, roughly 13% of them seen only once. Specimen: whole blood, collected in connection with sensitization to the hapten diphenylcyclopropenone (DPC). All receptors come from a woman in her thirties or forties with alopecia areata. Some clones in this sample may be carry-over from other donors' samples.

This sequence joins TRBV5-1 and TRBJ2-7, with a tentative D call TRBD2 (6 bases). V was cut by 6 bases and J by 3 bases, with 13 bases left in between. Germline assignment: CDR1 SGHRS and CDR2 YFSETQ. This CDR3 contains 13 residues. CDR3 nucleotide sequence: TGCGCCAGCACCCATCCCGGGAGCTACGAGCAGTACTTC. The encoded protein is CASTHPGSYEQYF.

Only a few counts were recorded for this clonotype. The J gene is TRBJ2-2, the V gene TRBV2, with D tentatively TRBD2 (7 bases). Trimming cost V 6 bases and J 7 bases, with 18 bases left between them. The CDR3 is 15 amino acids. Germline V gene sequence: CDR1 SNHLY, CDR2 FYNNEI. The CDR3: CASSQGRGPHGELFF. As DNA, the CDR3 is TGTGCCAGCAGCCAGGGGAGGGGCCCCCACGGGGAGCTGTTTTTT.

This clonotype has a count of ten or more. V and J are TRBV9 and TRBJ1-5; 7 nucleotides match TRBD1. V trimming: 3 bases; J trimming: 2 bases; junction bases outside the gene matches: 2. Germline V gene sequence: CDR1 SGDLS, CDR2 YYNGEE. The CDR3 runs 14 residues. The chain's CDR3 is CASSEGQGNQPQHF. DNA for the CDR3: TGTGCCAGCAGCGAAGGACAGGGCAATCAGCCCCAGCATTTT. The full variable domain, completed using reference TRBV9 and TRBJ1-5, is DSGVTQTPKHLITATGQRVTLRCSPRSGDLSVYWYQQSLDQGLQFLIQYYNGEERAKGNILERFSAQQFPDLHSELNLSSLELGDSALYFCASSEGQGNQPQHFGDGTRLSIL.

The J gene is TRBJ2-7, the V gene TRBV20-1; 7 nucleotides align to TRBD1. CDR1 is DFQATT and CDR2 is SNEGSKA in the germline V gene (reference sequence). The CDR3 covers 13 residues. The trim removed 3 bases at V and 2 bases at J, leaving 4 bases unmatched. The CDR3 is CSASDRAAYEQYF. CDR3 sequence (DNA): TGCAGTGCTAGTGACAGGGCGGCCTACGAGCAGTACTTC.

This clonotype was found many times. The V gene is TRBV28, the J gene TRBJ2-1; D tentatively fits TRBD1 or TRBD2 (6 bases each). The ends were cut back, 6 bases at V and 2 bases at J, with 11 bases in the middle. Germline V CDR1 and CDR2: MDHEN, SYDVKM. The CDR3 is 14 residues long. CDR3 sequence reads: CASRTRGAYNEQFF. The CDR3, as DNA: TGTGCCAGCAGAACTAGGGGGGCCTACAATGAGCAGTTCTTC.

The CDR3 region is CASSLPRADTQYF. The DNA of the CDR3 is TGTGCCAGCAGTTTACCGAGGGCGGATACGCAGTATTTT. The rearrangement links TRBV28 to TRBJ2-3; perhaps TRBD2 as D (5 bases). This CDR3 contains 13 residues. The germline V gene has CDR1 MDHEN and CDR2 SYDVKM. Between the trimmed V and J ends, which lost 2 bases and 6 bases, there was a span of 9 bases.

This clonotype was recorded many times. The V gene is TRBV9, the J gene TRBJ2-3; D may be TRBD1 (6 bases). The V gene lost 4 bases and the J gene lost 2 bases, with 11 bases spanning the gap. The CDR3 extends over 14 amino acids. Germline assignment: CDR1 SGDLS and CDR2 YYNGEE. CDR3 nucleotides: TGTGCCAGCAGCACCGGACAGTTCACAGATACGCAGTATTTT. Translating gives CASSTGQFTDTQYF.

This clonotype was found many times. This chain connects TRBV28 to TRBJ1-5; D is possibly TRBD1 (6 bases). Per the germline V gene, CDR1 is MDHEN and CDR2 is SYDVKM. This CDR3 contains 15 residues. Trimming stripped 6 bases from V and 4 bases from J, with 16 bases between. The CDR3: CASRKQGWGNQPQHF. The CDR3 coding sequence is TGTGCCAGCAGGAAACAGGGTTGGGGAAATCAGCCCCAGCATTTT.

This clonotype was counted between two and nine times. The V call is TRBV29-1, the J call TRBJ2-2; 7 bases map to TRBD2. Looked up from germline, CDR1 is SQVTM and CDR2 is ANQGSEA. This CDR3 is 16 amino acids long. J was trimmed by 2 bases and V by 2 bases; bases with no gene match: 8. CDR3 residues: CSVESEAGYNTGELFF. Written as DNA, the CDR3 is TGCAGCGTTGAATCGGAAGCGGGATATAACACCGGGGAGCTGTTTTTT.

Many counts were recorded for this clonotype. The chain is built from TRBV12-3 or TRBV12-4 and TRBJ2-1; the match to TRBD2 covers 7 bases. This CDR3 contains 12 residues. The J segment lost 9 bases and the V segment lost 1 base, leaving 0 bases of the junction unmatched. The CDR3 region has the DNA TGTGCCAGCAGTTTAGGGGGGGGTGAGCAGTTCTTC. Translated, it gives CASSLGGGEQFF.

The chain joins TRBV2 to TRBJ2-3, with D unclear. Trimming shortened V by 8 bases and J by 8 bases, and 14 bases separated the two germline ends. Germline V lookup: CDR1 SNHLY, CDR2 FYNNEI. There are 12 residues in the CDR3. CDR3 in DNA: TGTGCCAGCGCTTCTCGGCCGGGTACGCAGTATTTT. Encoded protein: CASASRPGTQYF.

Written as DNA, the CDR3 is TGTGCCAGCAGCGTAGCTCGAGCTCGACAGTCCATGAACACTGAAGCTTTCTTT. This encodes CASSVARARQSMNTEAFF. The V gene is TRBV9, the J gene TRBJ1-1, with D maybe TRBD1 (5 bases). The CDR3 covers 18 residues. The V gene's germline CDR1 is SGDLS and CDR2 YYNGEE. V was pared by 0 bases and J by 0 bases, with 18 bases between.

The genes are TRBV30 and TRBJ2-3; TRBD2 matches at 11 bases. Per the germline V gene, CDR1 is GTSNPN and CDR2 is SVGIG (reference sequence). This CDR3 is built from 14 residues. J gave up 5 bases and V 2 bases, and 3 bases lay outside the gene matches. In DNA, the CDR3 is TGTGCCTGGAGTACTAGCGGGAGTGGAGATACGCAGTATTTT. The encoded protein is CAWSTSGSGDTQYF.

On this clonotype: An end of the junction differs from the germline gene, which may be a read error. The chain employs TRBV6-6 and TRBJ2-7; 7 bases fit TRBD1. Germline CDR1 reads MNHNY; CDR2 reads SVGAGI (reference sequence). The CDR3 spans 12 residues. The CDR3 protein is CASSYGRQGGSF. CDR3 DNA sequence: TGTGCCAGCAGTTACGGTAGACAGGGTGGGAGCTTC.

This clonotype has more than one count but fewer than ten. V usage is TRBV4-1 and J usage is TRBJ2-4; the D is unclear. CDR1 is MGHRA and CDR2 is YSYEKL in the germline V gene. Trimming took 0 bases from V and 0 from J, leaving 9 bases between them. The CDR3 runs 16 residues. The CDR3 region has the DNA TGCGCCAGCAGCCAAGACGCAGGCTTAGCCAAAAACATTCAGTACTTC. It codes for CASSQDAGLAKNIQYF.

Worth noting for this clonotype: A much larger clone lies a single base off, so this may be a read error. This chain connects TRBV11-2 to TRBJ2-3; TRBD1 might be the D (5 bases). The germline V gene encodes CDR1 SGHAT and CDR2 FQNNGV. The CDR3 sequence is 14 residues long. CDR3 sequence (DNA): TGTGCCAGCAGCTTAGTCAGGGTTCAAGATACGCAGAATTTT. Protein: CASSLVRVQDTQNF.

This clonotype was seen more than once but under ten times. V gene TRBV3-1 combines with J gene TRBJ1-6, with unresolved D. CDR3 length equals 14 residues. Trimming left V 2 bases short and J 10 bases short, with 12 bases between. CDR1 and CDR2 (germline): LGHDT, YNNKEL (reference sequence). The CDR3 bases are TGTGCCAGCAGCCAACGTGAGGCGGGCTCACCCCTCCACTTT. Its protein is CASSQREAGSPLHF.

This clonotype was seen ten or more times. The genes are TRBV10-2 and TRBJ2-7, with TRBD2 matching 7 bases. J lost 2 bases, V lost 4 bases, and 8 bases had no gene match. The germline V gene has CDR1 WSHSY and CDR2 SAAADI. This CDR3 spans 15 amino acids. CDR3 loop: CASSGASGSTYEQYF. The CDR3 DNA reads as TGCGCCAGCAGTGGAGCTAGCGGTTCTACCTACGAGCAGTACTTC.